This paragraph covers one TCR beta chain sequence. The data belong to a study of cytomegalovirus exposure and HLA in healthy donors. V was clipped by 8 bases and J by 5 bases; unmatched bases: 2. Germline values: CDR1 SGHNT, CDR2 YENEEA. The CDR3 covers 13 residues. PCR primers comprised 60 Vbeta and 13 Jbeta primers. Here immunoSEQ multiplex PCR was the method, and the copy in TCRdb shows in-frame clones only, minus some. This table has some 200,000 clones, approximately 78% appearing once. This sequence joins TRBV11-3 and TRBJ2-2; the match to TRBD1 covers 10 bases. Sequencing used PBMCs. The source is a woman between 18 and 29 years old in good health and CMV-seronegative. CDR3 sequence (DNA): TGTGCCAGCGACAGGGGGCAAACCGGGGAGCTGTTTTTT. This codes for CASDRGQTGELFF.